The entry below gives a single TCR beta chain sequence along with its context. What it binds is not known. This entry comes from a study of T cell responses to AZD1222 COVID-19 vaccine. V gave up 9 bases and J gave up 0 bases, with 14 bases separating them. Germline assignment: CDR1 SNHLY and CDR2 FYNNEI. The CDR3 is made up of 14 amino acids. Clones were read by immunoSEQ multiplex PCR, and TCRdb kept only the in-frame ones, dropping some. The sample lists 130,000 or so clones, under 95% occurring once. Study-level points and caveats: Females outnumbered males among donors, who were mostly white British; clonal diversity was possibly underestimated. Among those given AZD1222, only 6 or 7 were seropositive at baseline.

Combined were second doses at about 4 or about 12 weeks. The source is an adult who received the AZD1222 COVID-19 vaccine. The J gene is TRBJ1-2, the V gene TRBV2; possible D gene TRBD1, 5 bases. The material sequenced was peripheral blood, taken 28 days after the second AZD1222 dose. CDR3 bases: TGTGCCAGAAAGCGCGACAGCTCTAACTATGGCTACACCTTC. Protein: CARKRDSSNYGYTF.